The present TCR beta chain was sequenced within a study of blood T cell repertoires in COVID-19. Turning to the study itself: Both acute and convalescent COVID-19 samples were obtained from the United States, Italy and Spain. The analysed material was cDNA or gDNA that came from T cells, B-cell-depleted T cells, or PBMCs.

In the original workflow: Estimated nucleated cell counts came from reference gene primer amplification. The table came from immunoSEQ multiplex PCR; TCRdb's copy has only in-frame clones and leaves some out. That table gives V, J and clone size, and the DNA gave D and trimming. The data hold roughly 45,000 clones, with 65% to 90% observed a single time. A single count supports this clone. The Seattle site enrolled patients during active infection and followed them longitudinally. The specimen was peripheral blood. The origin of this receptor is a woman of 80 years or more with COVID-19, enrolled during active disease.

The CDR3, as DNA: TGTGCCACCAGTGATTTACTAGGGGAGACCCAGTACTTC. Its protein is CATSDLLGETQYF. This sequence joins TRBV24-1 and TRBJ2-5; TRBD2 is a possible D gene (5 bases). The CDR3 length is 13 residues. The V end was cut by 1 base, the J end by 5 bases, with 7 bases between. CDR1 is KGHDR, CDR2 SFDVKD, per germline.